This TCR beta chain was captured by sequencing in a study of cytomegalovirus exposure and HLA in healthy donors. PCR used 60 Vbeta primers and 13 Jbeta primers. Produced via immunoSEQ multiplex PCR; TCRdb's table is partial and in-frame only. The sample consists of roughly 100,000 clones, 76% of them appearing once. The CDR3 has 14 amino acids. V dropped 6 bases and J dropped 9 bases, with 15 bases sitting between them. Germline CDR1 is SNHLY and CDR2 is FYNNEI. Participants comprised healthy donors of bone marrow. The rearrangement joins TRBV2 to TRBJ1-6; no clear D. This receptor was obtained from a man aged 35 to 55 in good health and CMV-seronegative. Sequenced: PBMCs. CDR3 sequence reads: CASSSTRLTSPLHF. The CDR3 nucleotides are TGTGCCAGCAGCTCGACGCGGCTCACTTCACCCCTCCACTTT. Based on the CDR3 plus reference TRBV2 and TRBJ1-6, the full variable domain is EPEVTQTPSHQVTQMGQEVILRCVPISNHLYFYWYRQILGQKVEFLVSFYNNEISEKSEIFDDQFSVERPDGSNFTLKIRSTKLEDSAMYFCASSSTRLTSPLHFGNGTRLTVT.